This entry lists 12 T cell receptor beta chains sequenced from one sample in a study of T cells after yellow fever vaccination. Each CDR3 protein gets one entry after TCRdb re-called the 5' RACE reads with MiXCR. The sample includes more than 95,000 distinct CDR3 sequences, 13% to 15% of them seen just once. The input for sequencing was CD8+ T cells sorted from PBMCs, taken 5 days after the yellow fever booster vaccination. These receptors were taken from a man aged 18 to 29 who received the YFV17D yellow fever vaccine.

In nucleotides, the CDR3 is TGTGCCAGCAGTTACGCGGGAGGCAATCAGCCCCAGCATTTT. This encodes CASSYAGGNQPQHF. The V gene is TRBV6-5, the J gene TRBJ1-5; D gene ambiguous. Trimming cost V 2 bases and J 2 bases, with 7 bases left between them. Germline CDR1 reads MNHEY; CDR2 reads SVGAGI. The CDR3 is 14 amino acids.

The chain employs TRBV7-8 and TRBJ2-1; D ambiguous. This CDR3 has 18 amino acids. CDR1 is SGHVS and CDR2 is FQNEAQ in the germline V gene. The V gene lost 3 bases and the J gene lost 3 bases, with 21 bases spanning the gap. The CDR3 nucleotides are TGTGCCAGCAGCTTTAGAAGCCCACTCCACCATTTCTACAATGAGCAGTTCTTC. This sequence encodes CASSFRSPLHHFYNEQFF.

The chain employs TRBV9 and TRBJ2-1, with D perhaps TRBD2 (6 bases). Germline values: CDR1 SGDLS, CDR2 YYNGEE. The CDR3 length is 15 residues. Trimming took 0 bases from V and 3 from J, leaving 10 bases between them. The CDR3 region has the DNA TGTGCCAGCAGCGTAGACGGGGGACTCTACAATGAGCAGTTCTTC. It is translated as CASSVDGGLYNEQFF. Filled out from reference TRBV9 and TRBJ2-1, the complete variable domain reads DSGVTQTPKHLITATGQRVTLRCSPRSGDLSVYWYQQSLDQGLQFLIQYYNGEERAKGNILERFSAQQFPDLHSELNLSSLELGDSALYFCASSVDGGLYNEQFFGPGTRLTVL.

The J gene is TRBJ2-4, the V gene TRBV14; D unclear. The CDR3 is 14 residues long. The V end lost 5 bases, the J end lost 1 base, and 9 bases lay between the germline ends. Germline CDR1 SGHDN, CDR2 FVKESK. The CDR3 protein is CASSDRRAKNIQYF. The CDR3 coding sequence is TGTGCCAGCAGCGATCGAAGGGCCAAAAACATTCAGTACTTC.

In its sample, this clonotype was seen a few times. The genes are TRBV3-1 and TRBJ2-5; tentatively, D is TRBD1 or TRBD2 (5 bases each). Germline V gene lookup returns CDR1 LGHDT and CDR2 YNNKEL (reference sequence). The CDR3 is made up of 16 amino acids. V was pared by 3 bases and J by 7 bases, with 21 bases between. The CDR3 nucleotides read TGTGCCAGCAGCCAGGCCCGGGACCGGCGTCTTGGGACCCAGTACTTC. Translating it yields CASSQARDRRLGTQYF.

The V gene is TRBV29-1, the J gene TRBJ1-1, with a weak D call TRBD1 (6 bases). V was pared by 4 bases and J by 0 bases, with 12 bases between. CDR3 size: 14 residues. CDR1 and CDR2 from the germline V gene are SQVTM and ANQGSEA. The CDR3 DNA reads TGCAGCGTTGTTGGGGGGGCAATGAACACTGAAGCTTTCTTT. Amino acid sequence: CSVVGGAMNTEAFF.

This clonotype was seen only a few times. The chain couples TRBV6-4 to TRBJ2-3, with 12 bases matching TRBD2. Germline V gene sequence: CDR1 MRHNA, CDR2 SNTAGT. The V and J ends lost 4 bases and 4 bases, in that order; junction bases with no gene match: 0. The CDR3 length is 14 residues. CDR3 nucleotides: TGTGCCAGCAGTGGGACTAGCGGGGCAGATACGCAGTATTTT. Its protein product is CASSGTSGADTQYF.

The CDR3: CASSQGMGIRGETQYF. The CDR3 DNA is TGCGCCAGCAGCCAGGGTATGGGTATTCGAGGAGAGACCCAGTACTTC. The genes are TRBV4-1 and TRBJ2-5; D unresolved. V shed 3 bases and J shed 4 bases, with 18 bases lying between them. The germline V gene encodes CDR1 MGHRA and CDR2 YSYEKL. The CDR3 is 16 residues long.

This clonotype showed up many times. J is TRBJ1-2 and V is TRBV20-1; unclear D gene. Germline CDR1 reads DFQATT; CDR2 reads SNEGSKA (reference sequence). The CDR3 is 12 amino acids. Trimming removed 3 bases at V and 8 bases at J, with 13 bases between. CDR3 bases: TGCAGTGCTAGGAGGCCCTTAGGGGGCTACACCTTC. Translation gives CSARRPLGGYTF.

CDR3 sequence reads: CASSQDNFRVRVYEQYF. The CDR3 DNA is TGTGCCAGCAGCCAAGATAATTTTCGGGTTCGTGTATACGAGCAGTACTTC. This chain connects TRBV4-2 to TRBJ2-7; D not resolved. V was pared by 0 bases and J by 4 bases, with 19 bases between. Germline V gene lookup returns CDR1 LGHNA and CDR2 YNFKEQ. CDR3 length: 17 amino acids.

The V call is TRBV5-6, the J call TRBJ1-5, with TRBD1 as a possible D gene (5 bases). Germline lookup yields CDR1 SGHDT and CDR2 YYEEEE. This CDR3 has 15 residues. Trimming stripped 0 bases from V and 2 bases from J, with 9 bases between. The DNA for the CDR3 is TGTGCCAGCAGCTTGGCCAGGGAAGGCAATCAGCCCCAGCATTTT. This codes for CASSLAREGNQPQHF. Looking up the rest from reference TRBV5-6 and TRBJ1-5 gives the full variable domain: DAGVTQSPTHLIKTRGQQVTLRCSPKSGHDTVSWYQQALGQGPQFIFQYYEEEERQRGNFPDRFSGHQFPNYSSELNVNALLLGDSALYLCASSLAREGNQPQHFGDGTRLSIL.

J is TRBJ2-4 and V is TRBV4-1; 8 positions match TRBD1. CDR3 size: 16 residues. V shed 3 bases, J shed 1 base, and the junction held 5 bases outside the gene matches. Per the germline V gene, CDR1 is MGHRA and CDR2 is YSYEKL. CDR3 loop: CASSQTGALAKNIQYF. In DNA, the CDR3 is TGCGCCAGCAGCCAGACAGGGGCCTTGGCCAAAAACATTCAGTACTTC.